A selection of T cell receptor beta chains follows, all from one sample in a study of shared clonotypes between healthy human individuals. Method: immunoSEQ multiplex PCR; TCRdb's copy keeps in-frame clones and lacks some. The profile shows around 610,000 clones, roughly 96% of them singletons. The sequenced material came from naive CD8+ T cells sorted from blood. These receptors were obtained from a woman in her 30s in good health. Each CDR3 is given with its conserved first and last residue. The order of the fields is J gene, D gene, V gene, clone size, CDR3 protein, CDR3 DNA. A D gene is named only where the DNA matches it firmly. The listing skips clone size in some rows; elsewhere it reads once, few, many or a size class.

TRBJ2-1 | TRBD2 | TRBV18 | - | CASSPPWTSGTNEQFF | TGTGCCAGCTCACCACCCTGGACTAGCGGGACGAATGAGCAGTTCTTC
TRBJ2-7 | TRBD2 | TRBV7-2 | - | CASSFASGRYEQYF | TGTGCCAGCAGCTTCGCTAGCGGGAGATACGAGCAGTACTTC
TRBJ2-3 | TRBD2 | TRBV2 | - | CASRTAGGGTDTQYF | TGTGCCAGCAGAACGGCGGGAGGGGGCACAGATACGCAGTATTTT
TRBJ2-1 | - | TRBV21-1 | - | CASSKSIEQFF | TGTGCCAGCAGCAAAAGTATTGAGCAGTTCTTC
TRBJ1-2 | - | TRBV7-9 | - | CASSLGSTSETF | TGTGCCAGCAGCTTAGGTTCCACCAGCGAGACCTTC
TRBJ2-7 | - | TRBV7-7 | - | CASSPGPGYEQYF | TGTGCCAGCAGTCCCGGGCCCGGGTACGAGCAGTACTTC
TRBJ2-7 | - | TRBV11-2 | - | CASSLYRESYEQYF | TGTGCCAGCAGCTTATATCGGGAATCCTACGAGCAGTACTTC
TRBJ2-7 | - | TRBV27 | - | CASSPGGYEQYF | TGTGCCAGCAGTCCCGGTGGGTACGAGCAGTACTTC
TRBJ1-6 | - | TRBV28 | once | CASSEGHNSPLHF | TGTGCCAGCTCGGAGGGGCATAATTCACCCCTCCACTTT
TRBJ2-3 | - | TRBV2 | once | CASSEDTPTDTQYF | TGTGCCAGCAGTGAAGACACTCCCACAGATACGCAGTATTTT
TRBJ2-7 | TRBD2 | TRBV7-9 | - | CASSLVSGGDEQYF | TGTGCCAGCAGCTTAGTTTCGGGAGGCGACGAGCAGTACTTC
TRBJ2-5 | - | TRBV19 | - | CASSMDTEETQYF | TGTGCCAGTAGTATGGACACCGAAGAGACCCAGTACTTC
TRBJ1-1 | TRBD1 | TRBV28 | - | CASIGWDRLNTEAFF | TGTGCCAGCATTGGCTGGGACAGACTTAACACTGAAGCTTTCTTT
TRBJ2-1 | - | TRBV5-6 | - | CASSLSNYNEQFF | TGTGCCAGCAGCTTGTCTAACTACAATGAGCAGTTCTTC
TRBJ2-3 | TRBD2 | TRBV4-1 | - | CASSRLSGRGTDTQYF | TGCGCCAGCAGCCGCCTTAGCGGGAGGGGCACAGATACGCAGTATTTT